This T cell receptor beta chain was captured in a study of metastatic and nonmetastatic thyroid tumors. There were no patients who had received any treatment before thyroid surgery. The germline V gene has CDR1 MGHDK and CDR2 SYGVNS. The CDR3 loop spans 18 amino acids. V was pared by 6 bases and J by 0 bases, with 24 bases between. This clone was observed a handful of times. Original methodology: Clinicopathological groups differed in CDR3, with these differences serving to build a distant-metastasis classifier for papillary thyroid cancer. MiXCR was used by TCRdb to re-call the PCR reads. TCRdb's processing, not the study's, gives the V and J calls here. The sample yields about 41,000 clones, 20% to 30% seen once.

The chain recombines TRBV25-1 with TRBJ2-7, with D tentatively TRBD1 (6 bases). The sequence was collected from a female donor with papillary thyroid cancer or a benign thyroid nodule (not recorded which). Some clones in this sample may be carry-over from other donors' samples. Sequencing was carried out using tumor tissue. The CDR3 sequence is CASSPGTRRWASSYEQYF. Written as DNA, the CDR3 is TGTGCCAGCAGCCCCGGGACAAGACGTTGGGCGAGCTCCTACGAGCAGTACTTC.